Following are 24 T cell receptor beta chains from one sample sequenced in a study of T cells in women clearing cervical HPV infection. Produced via immunoSEQ multiplex PCR; TCRdb's table is partial and in-frame only. This listing includes 49,000 or so clones. Sequences were obtained from blood buffy coat. All receptors derive from a woman aged 18-70 years with a cervical HPV16 infection that either progressed to CIN3+ or cleared (not recorded which).

CDR3 bases read: TGTGCCAGCAGCCAAGACGGACAGGTCTCAGATACG. Protein: CASSQDGQVSDT. The entire CDR3 protein reads CASSQDGQVSDTQYF. The chain links TRBV14 to TRBJ2-3; 7 positions match TRBD1. The read stops 3 residues short of the end of the CDR3; the missing end is completed from the germline J gene. CDR3 length: 15 residues. The trim removed 0 bases at V and 4 bases at J, leaving 4 bases unmatched. The germline CDR1 and CDR2 sequences are SGHDN and FVKESK.

Notes on this clone: The read falls 3 residues short of the CDR3 end, and the missing part is taken from the germline J gene. The chain recombines TRBV19 with TRBJ2-6; possibly TRBD1 for D (5 bases). CDR1 is LNHDA, CDR2 SQIVND, per germline (reference sequence). V dropped 10 bases and J dropped 1 base, with 11 bases sitting between them. This CDR3 spans 14 amino acids. The CDR3 here is CATLGVSGANVLTF. Partial CDR3 DNA: TGTGCCACTCTAGGGGTTTCTGGGGCCAACGTC.

With regard to this clone: The read falls 3 residues short of the CDR3 end, and the missing part is taken from the germline J gene. V is TRBV7-3 and J is TRBJ2-6; perhaps TRBD1 as D (6 bases). Trimming left V 4 bases short and J 1 base short, with 8 bases between. Per germline, CDR1 SGHTA and CDR2 FQGTGA. The CDR3 is 15 amino acids. The sequenced CDR3 bases are TGTGCCAGCAGCTCCACAGGGTCTGGGGCCAACGTC. This translates into CASSSTGSGANV. The full CDR3 sequence reads CASSSTGSGANVLTF.

The part of the CDR3 DNA that was read is TGTGCCAGCAGCTCGACAGGGGGCGGAACAGATACG. Translating it yields CASSSTGGGTDT. The entire CDR3 is CASSSTGGGTDTQYF. The V and J genes are TRBV11-2 and TRBJ2-3, with TRBD1 matching over 10 bases. The read gets to within 3 residues of the CDR3 end, and the germline J gene fills in the rest. Germline values: CDR1 SGHAT, CDR2 FQNNGV. Trimming took 4 bases from V and 3 from J; bases not matched to a gene: 4. CDR3 length equals 15 residues.

CDR3 sequence reads: CAWVGTSGGPRTGELFF. The sequenced part of the CDR3 DNA is TGTGCCTGGGTGGGAACTAGCGGGGGTCCCCGTACCGGGGAG. The rearrangement uses TRBV30 and TRBJ2-2, with 11 bases identical to TRBD2. The read ends 3 residues before the CDR3 terminus; that terminus is restored from the germline J gene. J was trimmed by 5 bases and V by 5 bases; bases with no gene match: 13. The CDR3 has 17 amino acids. The V gene's germline CDR1 is GTSNPN and CDR2 SVGIG (reference sequence).

To note about this clone: The read is 3 residues too short to cover the CDR3 end, so that end is filled in from the germline J gene. The chain uses TRBV7-9 and TRBJ1-2; a weak D match, TRBD1 (5 bases). Per germline, CDR1 SEHNR and CDR2 FQNEAQ (reference sequence). The CDR3 extends over 15 amino acids. The CDR3 reads CASSPSQGERDIYTF. The sequenced part of the CDR3 DNA is TGTGCCAGCAGCCCATCCCAGGGTGAGAGAGACATC.

Concerning this clone: The read ends 3 residues shy of where the CDR3 ends; the end is completed using the germline J gene. V and J are TRBV7-6 and TRBJ2-4; 11 bases are a match to TRBD1. Looked up from germline, CDR1 is SGHVS and CDR2 is FNYEAQ. The CDR3 sequence is 18 residues long. CDR3 DNA (partial): TGTGCCAGCAGCTCTAGCCTCGGGACAGGGGGGGGGAACTATGGT. Residues: CASSSSLGTGGGNYG. The complete CDR3 sequence is CASSSSLGTGGGNYGQYF.

On this clone itself: The missing CDR3 end, 3 residues past where the read stops, is filled in from the germline J gene. The chain recombines TRBV30 with TRBJ2-1, with 11 bases that match TRBD2. The CDR3 is 16 amino acids. The junction had 6 bases not matched to a gene; V was cut back by 3 bases and J by 2 bases. Germline assignment: CDR1 GTSNPN and CDR2 SVGIG (reference sequence). The sequenced CDR3 bases are TGTGCCTGGAGACCCGTTAGCGGGGGGGCCTACAATGAG. It codes for CAWRPVSGGAYNE. The entire CDR3 protein reads CAWRPVSGGAYNEQFF.

As for this clone: Read data end 3 residues before the CDR3 end; the end is taken from the germline J gene. J is TRBJ1-4 and V is TRBV20-1; possible D gene TRBD1, 5 bases. The CDR3 covers 18 residues. Trimming pared 1 base from V and 10 bases from J, leaving 28 bases between. Germline CDR1 is DFQATT and CDR2 is SNEGSKA (reference sequence). CDR3 sequence reads: CSARGQGRGGFSIGKLFF. The CDR3 DNA, read in part, is TGCAGTGCTAGAGGCCAAGGGAGGGGAGGGTTCTCGATAGGAAAA.

CDR3 residues: CASSYLVVTDTQYF. The CDR3 DNA, read in part, is TGTGCCAGCAGTTACTTGGTAGTCACAGATACG. This sequence joins TRBV6-7 and TRBJ2-3; D call uncertain. The observed sequence ends 3 residues before the CDR3 terminus, with the missing tail filled in from the germline J gene. TRBV6-7 is known as an ORF, though its function is uncertain. CDR3 length: 14 residues. V was cut by 1 base and J by 2 bases, with 7 bases left in between.

CDR3 bases read: TGTGCCAGCAGCCTGGAGGGGACAGGGTGGAATTCACCC. Protein sequence: CASSLEGTGWNSP. The entire CDR3 reads CASSLEGTGWNSPLHF. The rearrangement uses TRBV7-8 and TRBJ1-6; 9 bases are a match to TRBD1. The CDR3 end is not reached by the read, which stops 3 residues before it; the germline J gene fills it in. Trimming took 5 bases from V and 7 from J; bases not matched to a gene: 9. The CDR3 has 16 amino acids. Germline-derived CDR1 and CDR2 are SGHVS and FQNEAQ.

Of note for this clone: From the germline J gene comes the end of the CDR3, since the read stops 3 residues before it. The gene calls are TRBV5-6 and TRBJ2-1; perhaps TRBD2 as D (5 bases). The V gene lost 4 bases and the J gene lost 7 bases, with 15 bases spanning the gap. The CDR3 extends over 14 amino acids. CDR1 and CDR2 (germline): SGHDT, YYEEEE. The CDR3 loop is CASSHPTPGNEQFF. CDR3 DNA (partial): TGTGCCAGCAGCCATCCGACCCCGGGGAATGAG.

Remarks on this clone: The read gets to within 3 residues of the CDR3 end, and the germline J gene fills in the rest. The V and J genes are TRBV18 and TRBJ2-6; 7 bases fit TRBD1. CDR1 is KGHSH and CDR2 is LQKENI in the germline V gene. The V gene end was trimmed by 3 bases and the J gene end by 0 bases; junction bases not matched to a gene: 11. The CDR3 contains 19 residues. The CDR3 DNA, read in part, is TGTGCCAGCTCACCTACGGCGTGGGGACAGACCTCTGGGGCCAACGTC. It yields the protein CASSPTAWGQTSGANV. The whole CDR3 reads CASSPTAWGQTSGANVLTF. Variable domain in full (rest from reference TRBV18 and TRBJ2-6): NAGVMQNPRHLVRRRGQEARLRCSPMKGHSHVYWYRQLPEEGLKFMVYLQKENIIDESGMPKERFSAEFPKEGPSILRIQQVVRGDSAAYFCASSPTAWGQTSGANVLTFGAGSRLTVL.

Comments on this clone: The read halts 3 residues ahead of the CDR3 end, with the missing end drawn from the germline J gene. The chain joins TRBV5-1 to TRBJ2-7; 9 bases are shared with TRBD1. The CDR3 spans 15 residues. V shed 2 bases and J 3 bases; nucleotides not matched to a gene: 6. CDR1 and CDR2 from the germline V gene are SGHRS and YFSETQ. The covered CDR3 bases are TGCGCCAGCAGCTTAACCGGGACAGGGAGCTACGAG. Its translation is CASSLTGTGSYE. The complete CDR3 protein is CASSLTGTGSYEQYF.

For this clone: Read sequence stops 3 residues before the CDR3 end, and the germline J gene provides the missing end. This rearrangement joins TRBV19 to TRBJ2-2, with TRBD1 identical over 9 bases. The CDR3 runs 13 residues. The germline CDR1 and CDR2 sequences are LNHDA and SQIVND (reference sequence). The covered CDR3 bases are TGTGCCAGTAGTTGGGACAGGGCTGAAAAG. Translation gives CASSWDRAEK. The whole CDR3 protein reads CASSWDRAEKLFF.

Turning to this clone: The read falls 3 residues short of the CDR3 end, and the missing part is taken from the germline J gene. The chain combines TRBV7-6 with TRBJ1-1; no clear D gene. Trimming cost V 5 bases and J 2 bases, with 6 bases left between them. The CDR3 length is 12 residues. CDR1 is SGHVS and CDR2 is FNYEAQ in the germline V gene. CDR3 sequence: CASSPTNTEAFF. The DNA read from the CDR3 is TGTGCCAGCAGCCCCACAAACACTGAA.

Note on this clone: The read stops 3 residues short of the end of the CDR3; the missing end is completed from the germline J gene. The chain links TRBV5-4 to TRBJ2-5; 8 positions match TRBD1. This CDR3 comprises 15 residues. The germline CDR1 and CDR2 sequences are SGHNT and YYREEE (reference sequence). V lost 4 bases and J lost 1; bases outside the gene matches: 6. The covered CDR3 bases are TGTGCCAGCAGCAGAAGGGACAGGAGCCAAGAGACC. This translates into CASSRRDRSQET. The CDR3 as a whole reads CASSRRDRSQETQYF.

About this clone itself: The read halts 3 residues ahead of the CDR3 end, with the missing end drawn from the germline J gene. The chain carries TRBV7-6 and TRBJ2-3; TRBD2 is a possible D gene (6 bases). This CDR3 comprises 15 residues. The germline V gene encodes CDR1 SGHVS and CDR2 FNYEAQ. CDR3 sequence: CASSSAAGLVETQYF. The DNA read from the CDR3 is TGTGCCAGCAGCTCCGCTGCGGGGTTGGTAGAGACG.

Concerning this clone: The observed sequence ends 3 residues before the CDR3 terminus, with the missing tail filled in from the germline J gene. The chain combines TRBV6-2 or TRBV6-3 with TRBJ2-5; 9 bases are a match to TRBD2. J lost 4 bases, V lost 0 bases, and 6 bases had no gene match. The CDR3 covers 16 residues. CDR1 and CDR2 (germline): MNHEY, SVGEGT. The sequenced CDR3 bases are TGTGCCAGCAGTTACTCCGGCGGGGGGGCGGTAGAGACC. Translating it yields CASSYSGGGAVET. The entire CDR3 protein reads CASSYSGGGAVETQYF.

As concerns this clone: From the germline J gene comes the end of the CDR3, since the read stops 3 residues before it. The rearrangement uses TRBV7-8 and TRBJ1-2, with TRBD1 as a possible D gene (6 bases). This CDR3 contains 17 residues. The germline V gene has CDR1 SGHVS and CDR2 FQNEAQ. V lost 5 bases, J lost 3 bases, and 22 bases lay in between. This chain's CDR3 is CASSPNPAQGGDYGYTF. CDR3 bases read: TGTGCCAGCAGCCCAAACCCGGCACAGGGCGGTGACTATGGC. The variable domain in full, completed from reference TRBV7-8 and TRBJ1-2, reads GAGVSQSPRYKVAKRGQDVALRCDPISGHVSLFWYQQALGQGPEFLTYFQNEAQLDKSGLPSDRFFAERPEGSVSTLKIQRTQQEDSAVYLCASSPNPAQGGDYGYTFGSGTRLTVV.

Turning to this clone: The read ends 3 residues early relative to the CDR3; the germline J gene fills the gap. J is TRBJ1-5 and V is TRBV6-4, with a tentative D call TRBD1 (5 bases). Germline CDR1 is MRHNA and CDR2 is SNTAGT. The CDR3 length is 16 residues. V gave up 4 bases and J gave up 4 bases, with 17 bases separating them. The CDR3 here is CASSVLRGDPNQPQHF. The CDR3 bases that were read are TGTGCCAGCAGTGTCCTGAGGGGTGACCCGAATCAGCCC.

About this clone itself: The read gets to within 3 residues of the CDR3 end, and the germline J gene fills in the rest. The chain uses TRBV7-9 and TRBJ1-5; no clear D. The CDR3 is made up of 15 amino acids. In germline, CDR1 is SEHNR, CDR2 FQNEAQ (reference sequence). V was pared by 0 bases and J by 4 bases, with 10 bases between. CDR3 sequence reads: CASSLAGSGNQPQHF. The CDR3 DNA, read in part, is TGTGCCAGCAGCTTAGCAGGCTCGGGGAATCAGCCC.

CDR3 protein: CASRVAGADNEQFF. The CDR3 DNA, read in part, is TGCGCCAGCAGGGTAGCGGGGGCCGACAATGAG. V and J are TRBV5-1 and TRBJ2-1, with TRBD2 matching 9 bases. The CDR3 end lies 3 residues beyond the end of the read and is filled in from the germline J gene. The V segment lost 5 bases and the J segment 5 bases; nucleotides outside the gene matches: 5. This CDR3 comprises 14 residues. Germline CDR1 and CDR2: SGHRS and YFSETQ.

Points on this clone: The sequence runs out 3 residues before the end of the CDR3; the remainder is reconstructed from the germline J gene. The chain links TRBV20-1 to TRBJ1-3, with no clear D. V was pared by 3 bases and J by 4 bases, with 7 bases between. Looked up from germline, CDR1 is DFQATT and CDR2 is SNEGSKA (reference sequence). CDR3 length: 12 amino acids. The CDR3 loop is CSASLLGNTIYF. The part of the CDR3 DNA that was read is TGCAGTGCTAGCCTGTTAGGAAACACC.